Below are 8 T cell receptor beta chains sequenced from a single sample in a study of T cell repertoires in cytomegalovirus infection. TCRdb itself ran the reads through MiXCR, one entry per CDR3 protein. The sample lists more than 400,000 distinct CDR3 sequences, about 30% occurring once. The specimen sequenced was PBMCs. These receptor sequences come from a human donor in good health (CMV status not recorded). Some clones in this sample may be carry-over from other donors' samples.

On this clonotype: As the CDR3 is not closed by the conserved phenylalanine or tryptophan, this likely results from a read error. V usage is TRBV4-2 and J usage is TRBJ2-1, with TRBD2 matching over 7 bases. The CDR3 totals 14 residues. The germline V gene has CDR1 LGHNA and CDR2 YNFKEQ. Trimming at V came to 1 base and at J to 7 bases, leaving 4 bases not matched to a gene. The CDR3 sequence is CASSQVGGSNEQFC. The CDR3 region has the DNA TGTGCCAGCAGCCAAGTAGGCGGGAGTAATGAGCAGTTCTGC.

For the CDR3, the DNA is TGTGCCAGTAGACAGGGGTGGGACTACAATGAGCAGTTCTTC. The encoded protein is CASRQGWDYNEQFF. This rearrangement joins TRBV19 to TRBJ2-1; 7 nucleotides agree with TRBD1. The junction had 5 bases not matched to a gene; V was cut back by 6 bases and J by 3 bases. The CDR3 covers 14 residues. CDR1 and CDR2 (germline): LNHDA, SQIVND (reference sequence).

The chain's CDR3 is CASSLKAGGNTIYF. CDR3 DNA: TGTGCCAGCAGTTTAAAAGCAGGTGGAAACACCATATATTTT. The chain recombines TRBV27 with TRBJ1-3; D is unresolved. V lost 2 bases, J lost 3 bases, and 8 bases lay in between. CDR1 MNHEY and CDR2 SMNVEV come from the germline V gene (reference sequence). The CDR3 is 14 amino acids.

This clonotype showed up many times. The chain employs TRBV6-1 and TRBJ2-3, with TRBD2 matching 11 bases. There are 15 residues in the CDR3. Losses at the gene ends were 0 bases for V and 4 bases for J; bases not matched to a gene: 0. CDR1 MNHNS and CDR2 SASEGT come from the germline V gene. The CDR3 loop reads CASSEALAGADTQYF. The CDR3 DNA sequence: TGTGCCAGCAGTGAAGCACTAGCGGGAGCAGATACGCAGTATTTT.

Many counts were recorded for this clonotype. The chain links TRBV12-3 or TRBV12-4 to TRBJ1-2, with TRBD1 as a possible D gene (5 bases). V was pared by 1 base and J by 11 bases, with 17 bases between. The CDR3 covers 14 residues. The CDR3 loop reads CASSLVGVPKGYTF. The CDR3 nucleotides are TGTGCCAGCAGTTTAGTGGGGGTCCCAAAGGGGTACACCTTC.

The V and J genes are TRBV2 and TRBJ1-2; no clear D gene. Trimming took 4 bases from V and 4 from J, leaving 10 bases between them. CDR1 and CDR2 from the germline V gene are SNHLY and FYNNEI. The CDR3 spans 13 residues. This chain's CDR3 is CASSGGSGYGYTF. The CDR3 DNA reads TGTGCCAGCAGTGGTGGTAGTGGCTATGGCTACACCTTC.

A few counts support this clonotype. The chain is built from TRBV27 and TRBJ1-5, with TRBD1 matching 7 bases. J gave up 5 bases and V 0 bases, and 1 base lay outside the gene matches. The CDR3 loop spans 14 amino acids. Germline CDR1 is MNHEY and CDR2 is SMNVEV (reference sequence). The chain's CDR3 is CASSLSGGYQPQHF. CDR3 sequence (DNA): TGTGCCAGCAGTTTATCAGGGGGCTATCAGCCCCAGCATTTT.

This clonotype was detected ten times or more. V gene TRBV7-2 combines with J gene TRBJ2-1, with 8 bases matching TRBD2. CDR1 and CDR2 (germline): SGHTA, FQGNSA. The CDR3 covers 16 residues. With V trimmed by 4 bases and J by 7 bases, 12 bases remained unmatched. The CDR3 loop is CASSSGGTASRNEQFF. CDR3 DNA sequence: TGTGCCAGCAGCTCGGGGGGGACTGCGTCGAGGAATGAGCAGTTCTTC.